This T cell receptor beta chain was found in a study of shared clonotypes between healthy human individuals. Findings and caveats of the study: Depth of sequencing was expected to influence donor clonotype sharing. A small donor pool kept down the genetic and exposure-history diversity that was represented.

Germline lookup yields CDR1 MDHEN and CDR2 SYDVKM. V lost 4 bases and J lost 4; bases outside the gene matches: 12. The CDR3 has 16 amino acids. Assay: immunoSEQ multiplex PCR; the TCRdb copy retains only in-frame clones and omits some. The data contain about a million clones, under 80% of them singletons. This clone has a single count. The antigen remains unidentified. The receptor comes from a man aged 18 to 30 in good health. V is TRBV28 and J is TRBJ1-1; 7 bases agree with TRBD1. Sequenced material: memory CD4+ T cells sorted from blood. Subset here: CD45RA-negative fraction. In nucleotides, the CDR3 is TGTGCCAGCAGTTCCTTAACACCAGGGGGGAGCACTGAAGCTTTCTTT. Translation: CASSSLTPGGSTEAFF.